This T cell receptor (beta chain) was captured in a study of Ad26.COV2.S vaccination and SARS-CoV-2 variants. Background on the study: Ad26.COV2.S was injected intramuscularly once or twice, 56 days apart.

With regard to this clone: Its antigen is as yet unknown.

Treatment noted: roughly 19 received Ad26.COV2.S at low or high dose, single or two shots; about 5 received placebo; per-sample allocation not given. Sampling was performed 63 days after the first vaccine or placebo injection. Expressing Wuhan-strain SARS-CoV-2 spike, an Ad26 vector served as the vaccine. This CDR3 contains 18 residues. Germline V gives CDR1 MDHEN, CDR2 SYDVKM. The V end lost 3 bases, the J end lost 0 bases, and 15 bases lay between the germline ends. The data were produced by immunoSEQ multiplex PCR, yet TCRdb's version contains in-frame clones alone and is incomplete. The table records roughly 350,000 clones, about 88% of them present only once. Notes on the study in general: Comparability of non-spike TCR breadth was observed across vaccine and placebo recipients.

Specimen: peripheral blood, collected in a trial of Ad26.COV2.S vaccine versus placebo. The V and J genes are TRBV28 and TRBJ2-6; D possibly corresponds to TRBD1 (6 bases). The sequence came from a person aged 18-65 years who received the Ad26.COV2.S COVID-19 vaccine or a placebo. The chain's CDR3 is CASSLYLADSSGANVLTF. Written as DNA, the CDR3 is TGTGCCAGCAGTTTGTATCTCGCGGACAGCTCTGGGGCCAACGTCCTGACTTTC.